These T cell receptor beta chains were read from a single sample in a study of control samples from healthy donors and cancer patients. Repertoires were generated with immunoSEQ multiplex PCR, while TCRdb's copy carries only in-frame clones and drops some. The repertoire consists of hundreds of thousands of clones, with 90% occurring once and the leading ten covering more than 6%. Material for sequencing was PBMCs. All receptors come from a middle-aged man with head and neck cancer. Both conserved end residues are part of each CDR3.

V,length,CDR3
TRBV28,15,CASTQPTGGNQPQHF
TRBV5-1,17,CASSLVLDISQNSPLHF
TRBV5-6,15,CASSLIDSAGQPQHF
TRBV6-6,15,CASIPVGGGGETQYF
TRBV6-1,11,CASLRGDGYTF
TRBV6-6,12,CASAGAYNEQFF
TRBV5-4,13,CASSFSGANVLTF
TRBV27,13,CASSLNGPVPLHF
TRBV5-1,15,CASSFPLTENTEAFF
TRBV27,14,CASSFRDSRGGQYF
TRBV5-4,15,CASSFAPDEAYEQYF
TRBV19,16,CASCPGTSGSDGELFF
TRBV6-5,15,CASSNTPGGAYGYTF
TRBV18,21,CASSPQLKTSGGADYADTQYF
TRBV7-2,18,CASSSMMRLAGAGGELFF
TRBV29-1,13,CSGVEGQTYEQYF
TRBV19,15,CASSTPGGGKNEQFF
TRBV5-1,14,CASSLRQVDTEAFF
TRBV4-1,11,CASSRDTEAFF
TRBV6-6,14,CASGGVSYNSPLHF
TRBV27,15,CASRLSRPGTDTQYF
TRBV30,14,CAWSVQQGAREQYF
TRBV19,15,CASIGQGASGYGYTF
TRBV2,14,CASTQSGATGELFF
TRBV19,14,CASRGSGSAGELFF
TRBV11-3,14,CASSETVDTGELFF
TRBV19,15,CASSTSGQATYEQYF
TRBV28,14,CASTPGGTGVEQYF
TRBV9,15,CASSVVKGAKDTQYF
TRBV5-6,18,CASSLTSFGLAGPNEQFF
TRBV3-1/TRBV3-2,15,CASSPSRPVQETQYF
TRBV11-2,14,CASGPTSGVNEQFF
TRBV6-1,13,CASSESAGRGYTF
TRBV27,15,CASSLWGPSAGELFF
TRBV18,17,CASSPSRLALSYNEQFF
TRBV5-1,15,CASSPDGARGQPQHF
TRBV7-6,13,CASSLETDYGYTF
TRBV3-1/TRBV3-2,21,CASSQRGGFPGLAGGSYEQYF
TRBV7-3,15,CASSRTANSYNEQFF
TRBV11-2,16,CASSIPGLADYNEQFF
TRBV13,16,CASSLRYRGGPDTQYF
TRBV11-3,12,CASSLGGGLQYF
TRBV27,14,CASRSPDSTDTQYF
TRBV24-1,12,CATSGHRGELFF
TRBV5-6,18,CASSLSGTVYSGANVLTF
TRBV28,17,CASRTIGSGHTNNEQYF
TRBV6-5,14,CASTPPDRLETQYF
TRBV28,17,CASSRPPIGGGYQPQHF
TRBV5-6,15,CASSTRTGTNEKLFF
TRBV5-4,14,CASSREQVSYEQYF
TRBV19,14,CASRPSGGYNEQFF
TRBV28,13,CASSSPSTDTQYF
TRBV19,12,CASDDSYYGYTF